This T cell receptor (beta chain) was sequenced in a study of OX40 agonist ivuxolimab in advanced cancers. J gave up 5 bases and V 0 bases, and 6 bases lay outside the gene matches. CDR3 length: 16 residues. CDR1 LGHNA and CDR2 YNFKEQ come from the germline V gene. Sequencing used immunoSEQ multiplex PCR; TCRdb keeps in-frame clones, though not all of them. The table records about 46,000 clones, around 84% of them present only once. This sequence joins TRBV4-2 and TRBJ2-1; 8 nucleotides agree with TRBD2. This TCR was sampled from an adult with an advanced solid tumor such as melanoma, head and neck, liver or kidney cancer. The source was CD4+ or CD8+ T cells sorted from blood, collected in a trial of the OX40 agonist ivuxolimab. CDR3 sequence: CASSQEGRGGNNEQFF. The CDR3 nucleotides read TGTGCCAGCAGCCAAGAGGGACGGGGGGGCAACAATGAGCAGTTCTTC.